This TCR beta chain appears in the sequencing data of a study of T cell repertoires in cytomegalovirus infection. The overall study: Evidence of both CMV infection and a matching HLA type came from public TCR beta signatures.

This clonotype came up many times. Its cognate antigen is unknown. TCRdb ran MiXCR on the reads and lists one entry per CDR3 protein. The sample records fewer than 1,000,000 distinct CDR3 sequences, around 31% being singletons. Overall study findings and caveats: Based on cumulative public TCR beta family frequency, carriers of CMV plus the relevant HLA were identified.

CDR3 length: 13 amino acids. J gave up 8 bases and V 5 bases, and 7 bases lay outside the gene matches. Per the germline V gene, CDR1 is MNHEY and CDR2 is SMNVEV (reference sequence). The specimen comprised cultured CD8+ T cells from PBMCs, sampled from culture after CMV antigen stimulation. The clonotype originates from a human donor in good health (CMV status not recorded). Some clones in this sample may be carry-over from other donors' samples. The chain carries TRBV27 and TRBJ1-2, with 8 bases lining up with TRBD1. CDR3 region: CASSPQGARGYTF. The CDR3 DNA reads TGTGCCAGCAGTCCCCAGGGGGCAAGAGGCTACACCTTC.